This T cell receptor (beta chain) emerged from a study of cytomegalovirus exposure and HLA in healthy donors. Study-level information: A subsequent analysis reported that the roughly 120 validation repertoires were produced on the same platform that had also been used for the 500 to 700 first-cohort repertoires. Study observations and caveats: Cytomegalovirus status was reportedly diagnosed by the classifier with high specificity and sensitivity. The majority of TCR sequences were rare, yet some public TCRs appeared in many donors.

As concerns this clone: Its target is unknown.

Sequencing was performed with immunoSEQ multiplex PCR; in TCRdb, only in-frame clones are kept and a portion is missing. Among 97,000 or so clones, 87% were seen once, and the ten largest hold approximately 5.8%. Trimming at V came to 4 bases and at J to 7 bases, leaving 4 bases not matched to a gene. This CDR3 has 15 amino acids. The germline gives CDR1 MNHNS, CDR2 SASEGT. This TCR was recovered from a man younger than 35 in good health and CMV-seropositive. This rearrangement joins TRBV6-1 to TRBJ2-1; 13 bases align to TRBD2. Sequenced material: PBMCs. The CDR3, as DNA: TGTGCCAGCAGTGCCCCGGGACTAGCGGGAAATGAGCAGTTCTTC. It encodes CASSAPGLAGNEQFF.